This T cell receptor (beta chain) was retrieved from a study of blood T cell repertoires in COVID-19. In the study overall: Specimens from acute and convalescent COVID-19 originated in the United States, Italy and Spain. T cells, B-cell-depleted T cells, or PBMCs provided the cDNA or gDNA that served as material.

In the original processing: Amplification from reference gene primers served as the basis for estimated nucleated cell counts. Repertoires were generated with immunoSEQ multiplex PCR, while TCRdb's copy carries only in-frame clones and drops some. D and trimming were read from the DNA, whereas the V and J calls and clone size are those reported in that table. The sample includes 95,000 to 100,000 clones, roughly 85% of them seen just once. Trimming took 3 bases from V and 0 from J, leaving 19 bases between them. CDR1 and CDR2 from the germline V gene are MNHEY and SVGEGT. This CDR3 is 18 amino acids long.

Specimen: peripheral blood. The clonotype originates from a woman aged 65 to 85 with active or convalescent COVID-19. The V and J genes are TRBV6-2 or TRBV6-3 and TRBJ2-3; a weak D match, TRBD2 (6 bases). The CDR3 reads CASSYLVNGSYSTDTQYF. In DNA, the CDR3 is TGTGCCAGCAGTTATTTGGTAAACGGGAGTTATAGCACAGATACGCAGTATTTT.